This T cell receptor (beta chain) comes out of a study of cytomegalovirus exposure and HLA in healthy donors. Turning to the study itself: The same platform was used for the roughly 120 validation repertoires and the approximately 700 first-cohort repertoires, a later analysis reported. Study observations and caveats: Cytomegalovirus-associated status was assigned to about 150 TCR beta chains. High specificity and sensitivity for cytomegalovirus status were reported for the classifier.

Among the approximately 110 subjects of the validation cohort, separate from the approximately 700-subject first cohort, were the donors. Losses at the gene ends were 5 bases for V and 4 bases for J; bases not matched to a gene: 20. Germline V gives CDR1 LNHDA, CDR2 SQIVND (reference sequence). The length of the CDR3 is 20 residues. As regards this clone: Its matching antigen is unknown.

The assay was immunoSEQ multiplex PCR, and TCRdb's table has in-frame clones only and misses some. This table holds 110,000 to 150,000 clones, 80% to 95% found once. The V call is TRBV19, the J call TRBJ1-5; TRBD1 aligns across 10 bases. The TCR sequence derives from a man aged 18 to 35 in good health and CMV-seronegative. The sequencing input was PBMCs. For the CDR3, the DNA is TGTGCCAGTAGTTCGATTTACCGGGACAGGGGCCGGTTCGGAAATCAGCCCCAGCATTTT. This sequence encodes CASSSIYRDRGRFGNQPQHF.